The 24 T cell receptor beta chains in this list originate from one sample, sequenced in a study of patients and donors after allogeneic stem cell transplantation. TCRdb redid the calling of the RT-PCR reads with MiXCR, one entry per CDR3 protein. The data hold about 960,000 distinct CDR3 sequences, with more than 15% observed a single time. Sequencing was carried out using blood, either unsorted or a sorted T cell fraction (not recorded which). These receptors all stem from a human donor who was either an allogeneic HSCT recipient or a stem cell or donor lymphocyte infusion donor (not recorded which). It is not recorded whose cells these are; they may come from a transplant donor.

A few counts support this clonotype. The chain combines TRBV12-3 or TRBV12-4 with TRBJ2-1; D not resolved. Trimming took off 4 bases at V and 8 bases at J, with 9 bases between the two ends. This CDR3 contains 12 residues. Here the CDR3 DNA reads TGTGCCAGCAGTTCTGCCTCCTATGAGCAGTTCTTC. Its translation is CASSSASYEQFF.

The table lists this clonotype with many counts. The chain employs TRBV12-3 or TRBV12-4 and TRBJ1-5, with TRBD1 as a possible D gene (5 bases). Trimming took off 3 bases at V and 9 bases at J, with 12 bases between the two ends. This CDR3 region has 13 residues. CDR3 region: CASSLGVSWPQHF. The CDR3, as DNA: TGTGCCAGCAGTTTGGGGGTCTCTTGGCCCCAGCATTTT.

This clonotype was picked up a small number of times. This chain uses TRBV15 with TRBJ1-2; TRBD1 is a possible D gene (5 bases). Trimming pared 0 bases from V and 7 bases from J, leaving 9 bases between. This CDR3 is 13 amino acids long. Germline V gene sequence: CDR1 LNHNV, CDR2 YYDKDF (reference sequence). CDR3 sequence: CATSRDLGRGYTF. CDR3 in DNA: TGTGCCACCAGCAGAGATCTGGGACGTGGCTACACCTTC.

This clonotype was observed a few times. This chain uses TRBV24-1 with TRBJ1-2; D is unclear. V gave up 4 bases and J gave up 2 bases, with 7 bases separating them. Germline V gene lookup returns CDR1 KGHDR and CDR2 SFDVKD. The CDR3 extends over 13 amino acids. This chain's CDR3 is CATSDAWNYGYTF. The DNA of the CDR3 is TGTGCCACCAGTGACGCATGGAACTATGGCTACACCTTC.

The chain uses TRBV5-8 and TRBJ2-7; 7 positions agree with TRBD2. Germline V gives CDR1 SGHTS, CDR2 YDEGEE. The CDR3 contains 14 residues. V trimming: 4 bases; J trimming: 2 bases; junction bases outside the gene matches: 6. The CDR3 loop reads CASSAQGGPYEQYF. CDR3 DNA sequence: TGTGCCAGCAGCGCGCAGGGAGGGCCCTACGAGCAGTACTTC. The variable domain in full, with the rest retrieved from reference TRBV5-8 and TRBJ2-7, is EAGVTQSPTHLIKTRGQQATLRCSPISGHTSVYWYQQALGLGLQFLLWYDEGEERNRGNFPPRFSGRQFPNYSSELNVNALELEDSALYLCASSAQGGPYEQYFGPGTRLTVT.

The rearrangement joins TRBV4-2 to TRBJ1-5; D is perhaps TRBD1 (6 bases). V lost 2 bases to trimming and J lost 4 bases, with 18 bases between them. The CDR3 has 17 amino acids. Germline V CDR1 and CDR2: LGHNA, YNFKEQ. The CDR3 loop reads CASSQKGEGGVNQPQHF. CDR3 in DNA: TGTGCCAGCAGCCAAAAGGGGGAGGGGGGAGTAAATCAGCCCCAGCATTTT.

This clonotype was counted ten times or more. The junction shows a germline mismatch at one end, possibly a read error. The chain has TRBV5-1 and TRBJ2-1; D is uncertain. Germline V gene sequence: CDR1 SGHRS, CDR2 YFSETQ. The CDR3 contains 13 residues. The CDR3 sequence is CASSLDRHNEQFF. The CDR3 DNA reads TGTGCCAGCAGCTTAGATAGGCACAATGAGCAGTTCTTC.

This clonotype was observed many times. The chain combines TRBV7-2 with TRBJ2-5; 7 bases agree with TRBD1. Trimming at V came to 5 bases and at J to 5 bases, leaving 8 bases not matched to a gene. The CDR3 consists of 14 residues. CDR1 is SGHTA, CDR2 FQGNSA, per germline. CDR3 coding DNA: TGTGCCAGCAGCCCACGACAGGGTCAGGAGACCCAGTACTTC. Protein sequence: CASSPRQGQETQYF.

CDR3 sequence (DNA): TGTGCCAGTAGTATAATGGGGCCGAGCACCGGGGAGCTGTTTTTT. It specifies CASSIMGPSTGELFF. The genes are TRBV19 and TRBJ2-2, with a possible D match to TRBD1 (5 bases). Germline V gene lookup returns CDR1 LNHDA and CDR2 SQIVND (reference sequence). This CDR3 is 15 amino acids long. Trimming took off 2 bases at V and 4 bases at J, with 11 bases between the two ends.

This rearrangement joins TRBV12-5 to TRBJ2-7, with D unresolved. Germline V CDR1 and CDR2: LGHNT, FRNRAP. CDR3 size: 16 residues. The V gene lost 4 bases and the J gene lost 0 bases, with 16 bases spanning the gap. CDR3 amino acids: CASGCPQPNPSYEQYF. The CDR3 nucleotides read TGTGCTAGTGGTTGTCCACAGCCGAACCCCTCCTACGAGCAGTACTTC.

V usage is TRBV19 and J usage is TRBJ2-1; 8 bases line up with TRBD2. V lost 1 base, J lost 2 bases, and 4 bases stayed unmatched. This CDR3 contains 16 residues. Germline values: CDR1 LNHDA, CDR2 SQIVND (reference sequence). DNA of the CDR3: TGTGCCAGTAGTATAGGGCGGGGGGTAACCTACAATGAGCAGTTCTTC. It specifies CASSIGRGVTYNEQFF. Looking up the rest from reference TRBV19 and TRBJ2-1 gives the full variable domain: DGGITQSPKYLFRKEGQNVTLSCEQNLNHDAMYWYRQDPGQGLRLIYYSQIVNDFQKGDIAEGYSVSREKKESFPLTVTSAQKNPTAFYLCASSIGRGVTYNEQFFGPGTRLTVL.

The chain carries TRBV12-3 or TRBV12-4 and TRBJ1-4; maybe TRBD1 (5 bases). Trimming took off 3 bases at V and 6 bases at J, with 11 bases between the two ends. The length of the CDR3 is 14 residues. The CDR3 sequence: CASSFLAGDEKLFF. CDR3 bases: TGTGCCAGCAGTTTTTTGGCGGGGGATGAAAAACTGTTTTTT.

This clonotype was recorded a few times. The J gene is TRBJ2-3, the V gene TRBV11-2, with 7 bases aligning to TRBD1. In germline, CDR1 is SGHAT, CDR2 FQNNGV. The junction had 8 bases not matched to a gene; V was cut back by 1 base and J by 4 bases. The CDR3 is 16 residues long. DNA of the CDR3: TGTGCCAGCAGCTTAGGAGACAGGGCGGGTCCAGATACGCAGTATTTT. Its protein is CASSLGDRAGPDTQYF.

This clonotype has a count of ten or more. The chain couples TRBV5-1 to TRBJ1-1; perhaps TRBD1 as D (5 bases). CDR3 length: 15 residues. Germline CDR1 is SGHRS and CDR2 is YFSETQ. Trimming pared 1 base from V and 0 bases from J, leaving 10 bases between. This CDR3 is CASSLRGRMNTEAFF. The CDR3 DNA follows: TGCGCCAGCAGCTTGAGGGGCCGCATGAACACTGAAGCTTTCTTT.

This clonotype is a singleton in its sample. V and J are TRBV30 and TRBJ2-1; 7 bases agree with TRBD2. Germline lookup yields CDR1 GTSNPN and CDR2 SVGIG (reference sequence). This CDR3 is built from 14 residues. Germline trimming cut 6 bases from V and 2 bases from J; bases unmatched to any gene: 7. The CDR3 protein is CACPPSGAYNEQFF. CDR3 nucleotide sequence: TGTGCCTGCCCTCCTAGCGGAGCCTACAATGAGCAGTTCTTC.

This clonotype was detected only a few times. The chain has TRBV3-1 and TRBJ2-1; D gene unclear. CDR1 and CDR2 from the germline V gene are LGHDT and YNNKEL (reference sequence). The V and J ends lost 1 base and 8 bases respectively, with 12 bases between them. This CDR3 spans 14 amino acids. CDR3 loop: CASSQGPAVYEQFF. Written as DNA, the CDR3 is TGTGCCAGCAGCCAAGGGCCTGCGGTCTATGAGCAGTTCTTC.

This CDR3 is CSARAPTSGGLKSYEQYF. In nucleotides, the CDR3 is TGCAGTGCTAGGGCCCCGACTAGCGGGGGCCTCAAATCCTACGAGCAGTACTTC. This chain uses TRBV20-1 with TRBJ2-7, with TRBD2 identical over 12 bases. Trimming at V came to 3 bases and at J to 1 base, leaving 13 bases not matched to a gene. This CDR3 is 18 amino acids long. Germline CDR1 reads DFQATT; CDR2 reads SNEGSKA (reference sequence).

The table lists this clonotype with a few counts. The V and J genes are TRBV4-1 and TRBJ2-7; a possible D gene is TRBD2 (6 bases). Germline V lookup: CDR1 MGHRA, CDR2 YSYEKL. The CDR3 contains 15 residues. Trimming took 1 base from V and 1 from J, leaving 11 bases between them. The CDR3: CASSQAATSSYEQYF. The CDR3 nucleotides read TGCGCCAGCAGCCAAGCCGCGACTAGTTCCTACGAGCAGTACTTC.

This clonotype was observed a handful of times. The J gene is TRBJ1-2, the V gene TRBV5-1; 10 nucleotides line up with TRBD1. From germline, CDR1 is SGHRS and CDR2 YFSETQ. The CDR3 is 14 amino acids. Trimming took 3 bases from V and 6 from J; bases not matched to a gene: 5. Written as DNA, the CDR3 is TGCGCCAGCAGCTCCCGGGACAGGGGACATGGCTACACCTTC. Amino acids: CASSSRDRGHGYTF.

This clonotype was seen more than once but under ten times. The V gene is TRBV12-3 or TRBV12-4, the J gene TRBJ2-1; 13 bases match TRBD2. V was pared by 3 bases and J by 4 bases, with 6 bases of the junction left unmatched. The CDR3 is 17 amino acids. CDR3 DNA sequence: TGTGCCAGCAGTTTTGGGACTAGCGGGAAGAGGTACAATGAGCAGTTCTTC. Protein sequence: CASSFGTSGKRYNEQFF.

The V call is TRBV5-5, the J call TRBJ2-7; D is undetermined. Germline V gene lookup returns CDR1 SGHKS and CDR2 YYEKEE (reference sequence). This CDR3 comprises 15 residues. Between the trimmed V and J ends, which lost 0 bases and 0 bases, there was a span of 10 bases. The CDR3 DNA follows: TGTGCCAGCAGCTTGGTAGTTTCGAGCTCCTACGAGCAGTACTTC. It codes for CASSLVVSSSYEQYF.

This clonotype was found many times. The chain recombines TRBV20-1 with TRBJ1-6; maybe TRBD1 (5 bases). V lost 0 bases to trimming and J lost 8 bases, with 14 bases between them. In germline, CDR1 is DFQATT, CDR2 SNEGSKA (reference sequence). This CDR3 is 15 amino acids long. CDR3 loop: CSARDEAGKDSPLHF. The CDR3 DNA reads TGCAGTGCTAGAGATGAGGCAGGGAAGGATTCACCCCTCCACTTT.

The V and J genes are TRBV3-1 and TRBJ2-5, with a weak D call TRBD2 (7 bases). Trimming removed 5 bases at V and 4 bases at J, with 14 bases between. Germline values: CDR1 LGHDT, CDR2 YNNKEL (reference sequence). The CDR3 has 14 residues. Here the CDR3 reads CASSYPGEGETQYF. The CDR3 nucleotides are TGTGCCAGCAGCTACCCAGGGGAGGGAGAGACCCAGTACTTC.

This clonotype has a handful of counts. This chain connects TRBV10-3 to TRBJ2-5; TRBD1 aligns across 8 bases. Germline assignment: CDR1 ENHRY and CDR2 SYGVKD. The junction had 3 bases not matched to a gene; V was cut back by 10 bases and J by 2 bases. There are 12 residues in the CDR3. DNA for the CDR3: TGTGCCACCAGGGGGCCTCAAGAGACCCAGTACTTC. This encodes CATRGPQETQYF.